The rows below give T cell receptor beta chains drawn from one sample of a study of beta chain features in type 1 diabetes. Clones were read by immunoSEQ multiplex PCR, and TCRdb kept only the in-frame ones, dropping some. The sample has 240,000 or so clones; 25% to 30% are singletons. The sample comprised central memory CD4+ T cells from blood. The receptors were gathered from a man under 40 in good health. Each CDR3 is given with its conserved first and last residue. D genes are given only for firm matches. Part of the rows lack a size; the others show once, few, many or a class for expanded clones.

d_call j_call cdr3_length clone_size v_call cdr3_nt cdr3_aa
NA TRBJ2-1 14 few TRBV25-1 TGTGCCAGCAGTGAGAGCATTCCGGGGAATGAGCAGTTCTTC CASSESIPGNEQFF
NA TRBJ2-7 13 NA TRBV30 TGTGCCTGGAACCGTCAGGCAGCCTACGAGCAGTACTTC CAWNRQAAYEQYF
TRBD1 TRBJ2-7 12 NA TRBV2 TGTGCCAGCCACGGGACAGGGGGATTGCAGTACTTC CASHGTGGLQYF
NA TRBJ1-2 14 NA TRBV5-6 TGTGCCAGTATCCGGACAGACAAAAACTATGGCTACACCTTC CASIRTDKNYGYTF
NA TRBJ2-7 11 once TRBV6-6 TGTGCCAGCAGTTTTCAGGGAAAGCCGTACTTC CASSFQGKPYF
NA TRBJ2-5 13 few TRBV5-6 TGTGCCAGCAGCTTACCTACAGGCCTGACCCAGTACTTC CASSLPTGLTQYF
TRBD2 TRBJ2-1 15 NA TRBV2 TGTGCCAGCAGTGAGGGGGGGAGCTCCTACAATGAGCAGTTCTTC CASSEGGSSYNEQFF
NA TRBJ2-4 15 NA TRBV11-2 TGTGCCAGCAGCCCCCTTTATGGGGCCAAAAACATTCAGTACTTC CASSPLYGAKNIQYF
TRBD1 TRBJ1-5 15 few TRBV19 TGTGCCAGTAACCCTGGGACAGGCCATAATCAGCCCCAGCATTTT CASNPGTGHNQPQHF
TRBD1 TRBJ1-2 13 NA TRBV30 TGTGCCTGGGGAGGACAGGCAAACTATGGCTACACCTTC CAWGGQANYGYTF
NA TRBJ2-1 11 NA TRBV7-9 TGTGCCAGCAGGTGGGCCGATGAGCAGTTCTTC CASRWADEQFF
NA TRBJ2-1 13 NA TRBV7-9 TGTGCCAGCAGACCTGACAGCCCCGGTGAGCAGTTCTTC CASRPDSPGEQFF
NA TRBJ2-3 13 NA TRBV29-1 TGCAGCGTTGGACAGCTTAACACAGATACGCAGTATTTT CSVGQLNTDTQYF
TRBD1 TRBJ2-1 18 NA TRBV5-1 TGCGCCAGCAGGGAAGCCGGGACAGCGATTCCCGGCTACAATGAGCAGTTCTTC CASREAGTAIPGYNEQFF
NA TRBJ2-5 17 NA TRBV5-1 TGCGCCAGCAGCTTGGCTCCAGGCTTGGGAAATATAGGGACCCAGTACTTC CASSLAPGLGNIGTQYF
TRBD2 TRBJ2-1 15 few TRBV14 TGTGCCAGCAGCCCCAGGTTGGTAGCGGGAAATGAGCAGTTCTTC CASSPRLVAGNEQFF
TRBD1 TRBJ2-3 15 NA TRBV27 TGTGCCAGCAGTTTGTGGGACAGGGGGTTAGATACGCAGTATTTT CASSLWDRGLDTQYF
NA TRBJ2-6 17 NA TRBV28 TGTGCCAGCGTAAGTTCGGCTTCCATCTCTGGGGCCAACGTCCTGACTTTC CASVSSASISGANVLTF
NA TRBJ2-7 15 few TRBV28 TGTGCCAGCAGTCCCCCGGCGGTGAGCTCCTACGAGCAGTACTTC CASSPPAVSSYEQYF
NA TRBJ1-1 13 few TRBV7-2 TGTGCCAGCAGCTTTGCGGGGGGCACTGAAGCTTTCTTT CASSFAGGTEAFF
NA TRBJ2-7 15 few TRBV7-2 TGTGCCAGCAGCTTAGAACAGACTTTTAGAGACGAGCAGTACTTC CASSLEQTFRDEQYF
NA TRBJ2-1 16 NA TRBV18 TGTGCCAGCTCACCCGGAAACCGTCTAGGGACCAATGAGCAGTTCTTC CASSPGNRLGTNEQFF
TRBD2 TRBJ2-3 16 NA TRBV11-2 TGTGCCAGCAGCACCATCAGCGGGTCCGGGGGGGATACGCAGTATTTT CASSTISGSGGDTQYF
NA TRBJ2-3 13 NA TRBV4-3 TGCGCCAGCAGCCATGCTACGATCGATACGCAGTATTTT CASSHATIDTQYF